The 27 T cell receptor beta chains given below trace back to one sample, sequenced in a study of T cell changes during pregnancy in multiple sclerosis. The table came from immunoSEQ multiplex PCR; TCRdb's copy has only in-frame clones and leaves some out. The profile shows fewer than 65,000 clones, approximately 93% of them singletons. The source was CD4+ T cells from peripheral blood mononuclear cells, collected in the third trimester of pregnancy. These receptors all stem from a female donor with multiple sclerosis, enrolled in a pregnancy study.

V gene TRBV11-1 combines with J gene TRBJ2-1; 7 bases match TRBD1. The CDR3 has 17 residues. Looked up from germline, CDR1 is SGHAT and CDR2 is FQDESV (reference sequence). J lost 1 base, V lost 4 bases, and 10 bases had no gene match. CDR3 loop: CASSSTRTGKSYNEQFF. The DNA for the CDR3 is TGTGCCAGCAGCTCGACCCGGACAGGAAAATCCTACAATGAGCAGTTCTTC. Full variable domain (remainder filled in from reference TRBV11-1 and TRBJ2-1): EAEVAQSPRYKITEKSQAVAFWCDPISGHATLYWYRQILGQGPELLVQFQDESVVDDSQLPKDRFSAERLKGVDSTLKIQPAELGDSAMYLCASSSTRTGKSYNEQFFGPGTRLTVL.

The chain couples TRBV9 to TRBJ1-3; TRBD1 matches 7 bases. CDR3 length equals 18 residues. Looked up from germline, CDR1 is SGDLS and CDR2 is YYNGEE. V shed 0 bases and J 3 bases; nucleotides not matched to a gene: 12. This CDR3 reads CASSVEAYRGVFGNTIYF. In nucleotides, the CDR3 is TGTGCCAGCAGCGTAGAAGCCTACAGGGGAGTCTTTGGAAACACCATATATTTT.

This clone was observed a single time. V and J are TRBV30 and TRBJ2-7; D unclear. V lost 2 bases, J lost 1 base, and 12 bases lay in between. The germline gives CDR1 GTSNPN, CDR2 SVGIG (reference sequence). CDR3 size: 14 residues. The CDR3: CAWSRRRGSYEQYF. CDR3 DNA sequence: TGTGCCTGGAGTAGGCGGCGAGGATCCTACGAGCAGTACTTC.

The V call is TRBV7-2, the J call TRBJ2-3; TRBD1 agrees at 10 bases. The CDR3 sequence is 17 residues long. V shed 0 bases, J shed 2 bases, and the junction held 5 bases outside the gene matches. CDR1 and CDR2 (germline): SGHTA, FQGNSA. The CDR3: CASSLAWGQGPTDTQYF. DNA of the CDR3: TGTGCCAGCAGCTTAGCGTGGGGACAGGGGCCCACAGATACGCAGTATTTT. The full variable domain, completed using reference TRBV7-2 and TRBJ2-3, is GAGVSQSPSNKVTEKGKDVELRCDPISGHTALYWYRQSLGQGLEFLIYFQGNSAPDKSGLPSDRFSAERTGGSVSTLTIQRTQQEDSAVYLCASSLAWGQGPTDTQYFGPGTRLTVL.

The rearrangement uses TRBV7-9 and TRBJ1-1, with 9 bases identical to TRBD1. Losses at the gene ends were 5 bases for V and 5 bases for J; bases not matched to a gene: 6. Germline V gene sequence: CDR1 SEHNR, CDR2 FQNEAQ (reference sequence). The CDR3 is 14 amino acids. The DNA for the CDR3 is TGTGCCAGCAGCGGTACAGGGGGCAGAACTGAAGCTTTCTTT. Its protein is CASSGTGGRTEAFF.

This clone was seen once. The chain has TRBV28 and TRBJ2-3; D might be TRBD2 (6 bases). CDR3 length equals 13 residues. V was clipped by 8 bases and J by 3 bases, with 12 bases between them. Germline V gene lookup returns CDR1 MDHEN and CDR2 SYDVKM. The CDR3 DNA sequence: TGTGCCAGCCGGCGGGGCGGGACAGATACGCAGTATTTT. Translated, it gives CASRRGGTDTQYF.

This chain links TRBV19 with TRBJ2-1; a weak D match, TRBD2 (5 bases). Trimming took 6 bases from V and 8 from J, leaving 14 bases between them. The CDR3 extends over 13 amino acids. The V gene's germline CDR1 is LNHDA and CDR2 SQIVND (reference sequence). The CDR3 here is CASRNLGVDEQFF. The CDR3 nucleotides read TGTGCCAGTAGGAACCTCGGGGTCGATGAGCAGTTCTTC. Full variable domain (missing parts from reference TRBV19 and TRBJ2-1): DGGITQSPKYLFRKEGQNVTLSCEQNLNHDAMYWYRQDPGQGLRLIYYSQIVNDFQKGDIAEGYSVSREKKESFPLTVTSAQKNPTAFYLCASRNLGVDEQFFGPGTRLTVL.

This rearrangement joins TRBV28 to TRBJ1-1; TRBD1 aligns across 7 bases. The germline V gene has CDR1 MDHEN and CDR2 SYDVKM. Losses at the gene ends were 2 bases for V and 0 bases for J; bases not matched to a gene: 3. The CDR3 has 15 amino acids. The CDR3 region has the DNA TGTGCCAGCAGTTTACGCGGGACAGTGAACACTGAAGCTTTCTTT. Amino acid sequence: CASSLRGTVNTEAFF. Filled out from reference TRBV28 and TRBJ1-1, the complete variable domain reads DVKVTQSSRYLVKRTGEKVFLECVQDMDHENMFWYRQDPGLGLRLIYFSYDVKMKEKGDIPEGYSVSREKKERFSLILESASTNQTSMYLCASSLRGTVNTEAFFGQGTRLTVV.

The CDR3 reads CASSVIANYGYTF. CDR3 nucleotides: TGTGCCAGCAGTGTGATAGCTAACTATGGCTACACCTTC. V and J are TRBV6-1 and TRBJ1-2; D gene ambiguous. The V end lost 4 bases, the J end lost 0 bases, and 6 bases lay between the germline ends. The CDR3 has 13 residues. Germline V CDR1 and CDR2: MNHNS, SASEGT.

This chain links TRBV19 with TRBJ2-1; the match to TRBD2 covers 9 bases. Losses at the gene ends were 6 bases for V and 6 bases for J; bases not matched to a gene: 3. The CDR3 sequence is 13 residues long. CDR1 and CDR2 from the germline V gene are LNHDA and SQIVND (reference sequence). The chain's CDR3 is CASSLTSGNEQFF. The CDR3 DNA reads TGTGCCAGTAGCTTGACTAGCGGCAATGAGCAGTTCTTC. The full variable domain, in which reference TRBV19 and TRBJ2-1 provide the parts outside the CDR3, is DGGITQSPKYLFRKEGQNVTLSCEQNLNHDAMYWYRQDPGQGLRLIYYSQIVNDFQKGDIAEGYSVSREKKESFPLTVTSAQKNPTAFYLCASSLTSGNEQFFGPGTRLTVL.

The chain has TRBV28 and TRBJ2-1; 7 bases fit TRBD2. Germline lookup yields CDR1 MDHEN and CDR2 SYDVKM. The CDR3 runs to 16 residues. The V gene end was trimmed by 4 bases and the J gene end by 6 bases; junction bases not matched to a gene: 12. The CDR3 DNA reads as TGTGCCAGCAGTTCTCAACTAGCGCCGAGGGGCAATGAGCAGTTCTTC. Protein product: CASSSQLAPRGNEQFF.

V usage is TRBV11-2 and J usage is TRBJ1-5, with TRBD1 as a possible D gene (5 bases). V lost 6 bases, J lost 4 bases, and 13 bases lay in between. CDR1 is SGHAT, CDR2 FQNNGV, per germline. The CDR3 is 14 amino acids. CDR3 amino acids: CASSPAGPNQPQHF. As DNA, the CDR3 is TGTGCCAGCAGTCCCGCGGGGCCTAATCAGCCCCAGCATTTT.

This chain connects TRBV7-2 to TRBJ2-4, with a tentative D call TRBD1 (6 bases). Trimming removed 3 bases at V and 3 bases at J, with 21 bases between. Germline CDR1 is SGHTA and CDR2 is FQGNSA. CDR3 length: 18 amino acids. The DNA for the CDR3 is TGTGCCAGCAGCTTGCCAGGGGTGGGGGCGGATGGCAAAAACATTCAGTACTTC. Translating it yields CASSLPGVGADGKNIQYF.

This sequence joins TRBV5-1 and TRBJ2-3; 8 bases agree with TRBD1. V trimming: 4 bases; J trimming: 9 bases; junction bases outside the gene matches: 7. The CDR3 runs 13 residues. The V gene's germline CDR1 is SGHRS and CDR2 YFSETQ. The CDR3 is CASSNGQGGTQYF. The CDR3 DNA reads as TGCGCCAGCAGCAACGGACAGGGCGGCACGCAGTATTTT.

In this sample, this clone turned up once. V gene TRBV9 combines with J gene TRBJ2-3; TRBD2 matches at 8 bases. V was clipped by 0 bases and J by 3 bases; unmatched bases: 6. The CDR3 is 16 residues long. The V gene's germline CDR1 is SGDLS and CDR2 YYNGEE. The CDR3 bases are TGTGCCAGCAGCGTAGGAGGTAGCGGGGTAACAGATACGCAGTATTTT. Its translation is CASSVGGSGVTDTQYF. Filled out from reference TRBV9 and TRBJ2-3, the complete variable domain reads DSGVTQTPKHLITATGQRVTLRCSPRSGDLSVYWYQQSLDQGLQFLIQYYNGEERAKGNILERFSAQQFPDLHSELNLSSLELGDSALYFCASSVGGSGVTDTQYFGPGTRLTVL.

A remark on this clone: Different DNA sequences within this sample yield the same CDR3. This chain joins TRBV7-2 and TRBJ2-1, with 8 bases that match TRBD1. The trim removed 4 bases at V and 3 bases at J, leaving 14 bases unmatched. Germline CDR1 and CDR2: SGHTA and FQGNSA. The CDR3 covers 18 residues. Written as DNA, the CDR3 is TGTGCCAGCAGCTCCCGTGTTTTAGCAGGGGGCTTCTACAATGAGCAGTTCTTC. Its translation: CASSSRVLAGGFYNEQFF.

The chain recombines TRBV10-3 with TRBJ2-3, with a possible D match to TRBD1 (6 bases). The CDR3 is made up of 15 amino acids. Germline-derived CDR1 and CDR2 are ENHRY and SYGVKD. Between the trimmed V and J ends, which lost 2 bases and 1 base, there was a span of 10 bases. CDR3 sequence reads: CAISEPKGGTDTQYF. As DNA, the CDR3 is TGTGCCATCAGTGAGCCAAAGGGGGGCACAGATACGCAGTATTTT.

The genes are TRBV13 and TRBJ2-7, with 9 bases aligning to TRBD1. Germline CDR1 reads PRHDT; CDR2 reads FYEKMQ (reference sequence). The CDR3 has 15 residues. J was trimmed by 6 bases and V by 5 bases; bases with no gene match: 11. The CDR3 protein is CASSPKRTGASEQYF. The CDR3, as DNA: TGTGCCAGCAGCCCAAAGCGGACAGGGGCTAGCGAGCAGTACTTC.

V gene TRBV1 combines with J gene TRBJ2-1; TRBD2 is taken as the D call from the table, unchecked against the DNA. TRBV1 is labeled a pseudogene. The CDR3 length is 17 residues. The CDR3 sequence: CTSSQWRTSSTYNEQFF. The CDR3, as DNA: TGCACCAGCAGCCAATGGCGGACTAGCTCAACCTACAATGAGCAGTTCTTC.

The V gene is TRBV7-8, the J gene TRBJ1-5; TRBD1 aligns across 10 bases. Germline assignment: CDR1 SGHVS and CDR2 FQNEAQ. The CDR3 loop spans 15 amino acids. V shed 4 bases, J shed 1 base, and the junction held 1 base outside the gene matches. The CDR3 DNA reads TGTGCCAGCAGCTGGACAGGGGGAAGCAATCAGCCCCAGCATTTT. This gives the protein CASSWTGGSNQPQHF.

The chain is built from TRBV25-1 and TRBJ1-4; D is possibly TRBD1 (6 bases). The CDR3 has 14 amino acids. Trimming took off 5 bases at V and 4 bases at J, with 11 bases between the two ends. CDR1 and CDR2 from the germline V gene are MGHDK and SYGVNS. The CDR3 region has the DNA TGTGCCAGCAGTAAAACACAGGGTAATGAAAAACTGTTTTTT. This sequence encodes CASSKTQGNEKLFF.

V and J are TRBV28 and TRBJ1-5, with 10 bases aligning to TRBD1. The CDR3 runs 16 residues. The J segment lost 6 bases and the V segment lost 6 bases, leaving 11 bases of the junction unmatched. The germline gives CDR1 MDHEN, CDR2 SYDVKM. The CDR3 loop is CASRGTGVSQSQPQHF. CDR3 DNA sequence: TGTGCCAGCAGGGGGACAGGGGTGAGTCAGAGTCAGCCCCAGCATTTT. Full variable domain (remainder filled in from reference TRBV28 and TRBJ1-5): DVKVTQSSRYLVKRTGEKVFLECVQDMDHENMFWYRQDPGLGLRLIYFSYDVKMKEKGDIPEGYSVSREKKERFSLILESASTNQTSMYLCASRGTGVSQSQPQHFGDGTRLSIL.

This chain connects TRBV2 to TRBJ2-6, with D possibly matching TRBD2 (6 bases). The CDR3 contains 16 residues. Looked up from germline, CDR1 is SNHLY and CDR2 is FYNNEI. V gave up 1 base and J gave up 2 bases, with 9 bases separating them. The CDR3 DNA follows: TGTGCCAGCAGTGAAGAGCGGGCGCCTGGGGCCAACGTCCTGACTTTC. This codes for CASSEERAPGANVLTF.

In DNA, the CDR3 is TGTGCCAGCAGTTACGAGGGACAGTATAATTCACCCCTCCACTTT. Protein product: CASSYEGQYNSPLHF. The V call is TRBV6-5, the J call TRBJ1-6; 7 positions agree with TRBD1. Trimming removed 2 bases from V and 4 bases from J; junction bases left unmatched: 2. CDR3 length equals 15 residues. The germline V gene has CDR1 MNHEY and CDR2 SVGAGI.

V is TRBV5-4 and J is TRBJ1-2; D is unresolved. Trimming stripped 6 bases from V and 3 bases from J, with 18 bases between. CDR3 size: 15 residues. Germline-derived CDR1 and CDR2 are SGHNT and YYREEE (reference sequence). DNA of the CDR3: TGTGCCAGCACCGTGGCGAGGTTTGTGGACTATGGCTACACCTTC. Residues: CASTVARFVDYGYTF.

The CDR3 bases are TGTGCCAGCAGCTTTAGAGGAACCCCCTACGAGCAGTACTTC. Translating gives CASSFRGTPYEQYF. V usage is TRBV11-3 and J usage is TRBJ2-7, with no clear D. Germline V CDR1 and CDR2: SGHNT, YENEEA. Trimming took 3 bases from V and 2 from J, leaving 11 bases between them. The CDR3 consists of 14 residues.

V usage is TRBV6-5 and J usage is TRBJ1-2; 9 bases are a match to TRBD1. V trimming: 6 bases; J trimming: 10 bases; junction bases outside the gene matches: 12. Germline V gives CDR1 MNHEY, CDR2 SVGAGI. This CDR3 is built from 14 residues. The CDR3 spells CASRAGQGSGDYTF. CDR3 nucleotide sequence: TGTGCCAGCAGGGCGGGACAGGGCAGCGGGGACTACACCTTC.